What follows are 4 T cell receptor beta chains derived from one specimen sequenced in a study of shared clonotypes between healthy human individuals. The table came from immunoSEQ multiplex PCR; TCRdb's copy has only in-frame clones and leaves some out. The repertoire has roughly 590,000 clones, around 95% of them found once; the top ten carry 0.095% to 0.12%. In the naive CD8 group, cells lacked CD45RO and were positively selected for CCR7, so terminally differentiated effector memory CD45RA+ cells were left out. Material: naive CD8+ T cells sorted from blood. The receptors here all came from a woman aged 25-40 years in good health.

This sequence joins TRBV7-8 and TRBJ1-5; no clear D. The CDR3 is 14 amino acids. Trimming cost V 6 bases and J 3 bases, with 12 bases left between them. CDR1 SGHVS and CDR2 FQNEAQ come from the germline V gene. Written as DNA, the CDR3 is TGTGCCAGCAGTCTGGACTCTTACAATCAGCCCCAGCATTTT. Its protein is CASSLDSYNQPQHF.

The chain is built from TRBV5-8 and TRBJ1-2; 9 bases match TRBD1. The CDR3 length is 17 residues. V lost 0 bases, J lost 3 bases, and 9 bases stayed unmatched. Germline V lookup: CDR1 SGHTS, CDR2 YDEGEE. The CDR3 coding sequence is TGTGCCAGCAGCTTGGTGCCCGTAGACAGGGGGGACTATGGCTACACCTTC. Encoded protein: CASSLVPVDRGDYGYTF.

This chain connects TRBV28 to TRBJ2-3, with D possibly TRBD1 on 6 matching bases. This CDR3 has 17 amino acids. The V end was cut by 5 bases, the J end by 0 bases, with 18 bases between. Germline V gene lookup returns CDR1 MDHEN and CDR2 SYDVKM. The CDR3, as DNA: TGTGCCAGCAGTCCGACAGGCCGGGGTCTTAGCACAGATACGCAGTATTTT. This translates into CASSPTGRGLSTDTQYF.

DNA of the CDR3: TGTGCCAGCAGCCCCGGGACAACCAATGAGCAGTTCTTC. This gives the protein CASSPGTTNEQFF. This chain joins TRBV11-3 and TRBJ2-1; D possibly corresponds to TRBD1 (6 bases). CDR1 and CDR2 from the germline V gene are SGHNT and YENEEA. The CDR3 has 13 amino acids. V was cut by 5 bases and J by 6 bases, with 11 bases left in between.